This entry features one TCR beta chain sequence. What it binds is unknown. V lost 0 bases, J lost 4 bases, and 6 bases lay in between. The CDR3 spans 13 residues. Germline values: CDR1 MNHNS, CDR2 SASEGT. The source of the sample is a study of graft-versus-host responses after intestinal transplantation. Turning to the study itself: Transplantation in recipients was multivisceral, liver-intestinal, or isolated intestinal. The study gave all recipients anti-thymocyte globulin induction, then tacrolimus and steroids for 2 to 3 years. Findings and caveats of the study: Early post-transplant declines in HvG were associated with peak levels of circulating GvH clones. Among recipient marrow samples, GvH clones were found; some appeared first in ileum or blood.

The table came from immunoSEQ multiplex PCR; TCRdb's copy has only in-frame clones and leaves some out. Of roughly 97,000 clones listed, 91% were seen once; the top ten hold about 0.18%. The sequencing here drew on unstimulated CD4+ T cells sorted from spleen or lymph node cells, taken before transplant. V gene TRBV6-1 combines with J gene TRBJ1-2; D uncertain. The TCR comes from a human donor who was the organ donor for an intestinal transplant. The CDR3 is CASSEAEVYGYTF. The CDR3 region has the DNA TGTGCCAGCAGTGAAGCAGAGGTCTATGGCTACACCTTC.